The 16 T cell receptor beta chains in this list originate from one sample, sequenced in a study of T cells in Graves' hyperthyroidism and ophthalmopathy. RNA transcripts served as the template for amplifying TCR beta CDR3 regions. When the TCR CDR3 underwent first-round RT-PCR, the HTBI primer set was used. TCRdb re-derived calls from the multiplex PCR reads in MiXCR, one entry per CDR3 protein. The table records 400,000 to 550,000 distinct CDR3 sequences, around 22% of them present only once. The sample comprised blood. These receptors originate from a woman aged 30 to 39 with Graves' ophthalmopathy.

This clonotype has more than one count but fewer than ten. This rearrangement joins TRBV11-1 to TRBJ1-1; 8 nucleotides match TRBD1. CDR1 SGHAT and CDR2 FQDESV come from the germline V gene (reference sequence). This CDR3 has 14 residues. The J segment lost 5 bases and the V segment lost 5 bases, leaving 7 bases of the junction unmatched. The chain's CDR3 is CASSPDRGSTEAFF. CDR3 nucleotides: TGTGCCAGCAGCCCTGACAGGGGAAGTACTGAAGCTTTCTTT. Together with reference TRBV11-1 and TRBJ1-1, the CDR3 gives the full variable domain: EAEVAQSPRYKITEKSQAVAFWCDPISGHATLYWYRQILGQGPELLVQFQDESVVDDSQLPKDRFSAERLKGVDSTLKIQPAELGDSAMYLCASSPDRGSTEAFFGQGTRLTVV.

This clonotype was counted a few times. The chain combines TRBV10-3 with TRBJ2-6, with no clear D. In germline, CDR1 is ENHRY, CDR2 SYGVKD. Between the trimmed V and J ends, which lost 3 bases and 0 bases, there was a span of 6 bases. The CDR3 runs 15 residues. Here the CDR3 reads CAISEDPSGANVLTF. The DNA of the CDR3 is TGTGCCATCAGTGAAGACCCCTCTGGGGCCAACGTCCTGACTTTC.

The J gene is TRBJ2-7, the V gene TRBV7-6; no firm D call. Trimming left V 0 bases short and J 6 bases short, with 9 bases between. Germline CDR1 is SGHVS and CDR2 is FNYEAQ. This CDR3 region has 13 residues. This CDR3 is CASSLAGWGEQYF. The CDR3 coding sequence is TGTGCCAGCAGCTTAGCCGGTTGGGGCGAGCAGTACTTC. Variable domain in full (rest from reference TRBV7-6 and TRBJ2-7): GAGVSQSPRYKVTKRGQDVALRCDPISGHVSLYWYRQALGQGPEFLTYFNYEAQQDKSGLPNDRFSAERPEGSISTLTIQRTEQRDSAMYRCASSLAGWGEQYFGPGTRLTVT.

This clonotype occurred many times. CDR3 nucleotides: TGTGCCAGCAGCTGGACAGGGACCGGGGAGCTGTTTTTT. Translation: CASSWTGTGELFF. The chain links TRBV7-3 to TRBJ2-2; 8 bases are shared with TRBD1. The junction had 0 bases not matched to a gene; V was cut back by 4 bases and J by 5 bases. The germline CDR1 and CDR2 sequences are SGHTA and FQGTGA. The length of the CDR3 is 13 residues.

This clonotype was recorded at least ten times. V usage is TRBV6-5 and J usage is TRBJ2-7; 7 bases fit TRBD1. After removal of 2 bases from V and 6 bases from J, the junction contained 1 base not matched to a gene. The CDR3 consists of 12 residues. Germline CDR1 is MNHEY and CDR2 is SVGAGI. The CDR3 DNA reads TGTGCCAGCAGTTACCGGACAGGCGAGCAGTACTTC. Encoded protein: CASSYRTGEQYF.

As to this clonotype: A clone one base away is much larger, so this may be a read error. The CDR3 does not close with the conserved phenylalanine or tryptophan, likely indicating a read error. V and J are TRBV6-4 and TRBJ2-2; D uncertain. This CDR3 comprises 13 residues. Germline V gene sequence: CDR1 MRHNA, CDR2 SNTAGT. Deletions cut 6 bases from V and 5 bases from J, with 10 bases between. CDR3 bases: TGTGCCAGCAGCGGACCGGCGACCGGGGAGCTGTTTTAT. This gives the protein CASSGPATGELFY.

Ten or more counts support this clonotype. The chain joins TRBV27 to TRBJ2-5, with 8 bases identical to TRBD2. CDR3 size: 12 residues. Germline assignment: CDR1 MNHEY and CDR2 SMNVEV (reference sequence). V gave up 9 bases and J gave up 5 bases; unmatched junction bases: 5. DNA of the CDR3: TGTGCCAGTAGTCGGGGGGGCGAGACCCAGTACTTC. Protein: CASSRGGETQYF.

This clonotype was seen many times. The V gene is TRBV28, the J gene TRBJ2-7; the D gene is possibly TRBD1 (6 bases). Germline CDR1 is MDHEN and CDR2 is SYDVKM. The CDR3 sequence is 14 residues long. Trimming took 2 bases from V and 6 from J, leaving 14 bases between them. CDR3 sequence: CASSLTYRVAEQYF. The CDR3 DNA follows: TGTGCCAGCAGTTTAACGTACAGGGTGGCCGAGCAGTACTTC.

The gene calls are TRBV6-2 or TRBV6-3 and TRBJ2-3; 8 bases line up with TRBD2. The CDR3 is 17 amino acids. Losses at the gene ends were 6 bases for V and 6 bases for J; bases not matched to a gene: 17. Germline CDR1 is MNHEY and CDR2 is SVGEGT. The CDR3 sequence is CASRVTPPSGGADTQYF. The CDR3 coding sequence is TGTGCCAGCAGAGTTACCCCGCCTTCGGGGGGGGCCGATACGCAGTATTTT.

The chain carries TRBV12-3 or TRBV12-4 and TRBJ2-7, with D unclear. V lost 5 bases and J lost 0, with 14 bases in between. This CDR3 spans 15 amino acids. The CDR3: CASSQPPFTSYEQYF. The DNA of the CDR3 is TGTGCCAGCAGTCAACCCCCTTTTACCTCCTACGAGCAGTACTTC.

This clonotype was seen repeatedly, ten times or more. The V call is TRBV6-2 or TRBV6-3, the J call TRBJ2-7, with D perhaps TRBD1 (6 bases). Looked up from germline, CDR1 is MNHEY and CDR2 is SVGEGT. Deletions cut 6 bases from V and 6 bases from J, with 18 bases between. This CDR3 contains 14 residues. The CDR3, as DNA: TGTGCCAGCAGAACCAGGACAGCCCTCGTCGAGCAGTACTTC. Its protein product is CASRTRTALVEQYF.

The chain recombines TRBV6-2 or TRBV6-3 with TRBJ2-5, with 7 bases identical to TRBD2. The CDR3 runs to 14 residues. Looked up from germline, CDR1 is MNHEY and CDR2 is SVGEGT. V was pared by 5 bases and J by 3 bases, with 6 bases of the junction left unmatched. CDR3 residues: CASSQGGTKETQYF. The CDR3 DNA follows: TGTGCCAGCAGTCAGGGTGGGACTAAAGAGACCCAGTACTTC.

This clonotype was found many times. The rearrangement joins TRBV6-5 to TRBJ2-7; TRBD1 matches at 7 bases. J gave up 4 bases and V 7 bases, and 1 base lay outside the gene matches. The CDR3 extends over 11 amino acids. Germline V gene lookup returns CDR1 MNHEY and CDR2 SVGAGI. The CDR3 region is CASKGAYEQYF. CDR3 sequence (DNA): TGTGCCAGCAAGGGGGCTTACGAGCAGTACTTC.

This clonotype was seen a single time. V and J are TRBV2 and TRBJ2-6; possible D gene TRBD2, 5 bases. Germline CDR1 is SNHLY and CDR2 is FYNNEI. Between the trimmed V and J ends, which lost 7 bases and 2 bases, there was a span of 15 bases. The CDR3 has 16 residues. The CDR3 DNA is TGTGCCAGCACCGGAAGGAGGATTACTGGGGCCAACGTCCTGACTTTC. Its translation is CASTGRRITGANVLTF.

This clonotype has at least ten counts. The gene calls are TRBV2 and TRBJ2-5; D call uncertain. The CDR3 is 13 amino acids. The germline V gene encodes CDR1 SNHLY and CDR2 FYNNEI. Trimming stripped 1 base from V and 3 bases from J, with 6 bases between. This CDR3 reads CASSEGEEETQYF. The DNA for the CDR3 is TGTGCCAGCAGTGAAGGAGAAGAAGAGACCCAGTACTTC.

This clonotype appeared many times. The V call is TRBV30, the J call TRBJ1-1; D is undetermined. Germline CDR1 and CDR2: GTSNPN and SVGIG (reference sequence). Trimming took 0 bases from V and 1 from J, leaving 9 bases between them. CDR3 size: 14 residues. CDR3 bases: TGTGCCTGGAGTGTAAGCGTGGCGAACACTGAAGCTTTCTTT. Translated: CAWSVSVANTEAFF.